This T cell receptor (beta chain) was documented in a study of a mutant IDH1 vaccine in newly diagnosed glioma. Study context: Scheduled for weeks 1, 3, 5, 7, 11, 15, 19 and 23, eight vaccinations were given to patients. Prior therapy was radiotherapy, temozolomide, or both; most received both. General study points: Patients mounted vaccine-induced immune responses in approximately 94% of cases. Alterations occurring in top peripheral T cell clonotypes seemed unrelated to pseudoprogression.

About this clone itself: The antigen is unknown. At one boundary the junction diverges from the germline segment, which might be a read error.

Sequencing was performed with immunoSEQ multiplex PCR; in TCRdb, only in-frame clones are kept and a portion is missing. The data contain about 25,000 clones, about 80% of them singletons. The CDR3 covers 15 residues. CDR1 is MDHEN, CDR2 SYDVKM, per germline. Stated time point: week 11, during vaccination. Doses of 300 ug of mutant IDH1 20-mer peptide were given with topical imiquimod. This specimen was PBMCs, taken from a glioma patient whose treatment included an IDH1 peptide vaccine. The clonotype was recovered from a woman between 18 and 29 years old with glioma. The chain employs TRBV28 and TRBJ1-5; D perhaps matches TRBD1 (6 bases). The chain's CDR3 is CASSRDTGSHQPQHF. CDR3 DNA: TGTGCCAGCAGTCGGGACACGGGTAGCCATCAGCCCCAGCATTTT.